The clone carrying this T cell receptor (beta chain) has a single count. Its antigen is unidentified. The record originates from a study of graft-versus-host responses after intestinal transplantation. Overall study: Every recipient underwent anti-thymocyte globulin induction, then tacrolimus and steroids for three to four years.

Study-wide points: High graft-versus-host to host-versus-graft clonal ratios were found in allografts of patients who had graft-donor T cell macrochimerism. Some GvH clones appeared in ileal mucosa or blood before recipient bone marrow.

The CDR3 runs to 15 residues. Per germline, CDR1 ENHRY and CDR2 SYGVKD. Trimming took off 3 bases at V and 7 bases at J, with 16 bases between the two ends. TCRdb's table, derived via immunoSEQ multiplex PCR, lists solely in-frame clones and lacks some. Of about 51,000 clones listed, 89% are singletons. The sample here was unstimulated CD4+ T cells sorted from spleen or lymph node cells, taken before transplant. This sequence joins TRBV10-3 and TRBJ1-5, with D hard to call. The TCR comes from a human donor who was the organ donor for an intestinal transplant. CDR3 coding DNA: TGTGCCATCAGTGACTTCGAGAGCTTTCCACAGCCCCAGCATTTT. It translates to CAISDFESFPQPQHF.